The 32 T cell receptor beta chains presented below share a single source sample, sequenced in a study of blood T cell repertoires in COVID-19. Measured with immunoSEQ multiplex PCR; TCRdb has only the in-frame clones, and not every one. The repertoire holds more than 80,000 clones, with approximately 80% as singletons. The sequenced material came from peripheral blood. All receptors come from a woman aged 80 or older with active or convalescent COVID-19.

This chain's CDR3 is CASSRPLAVQFF. CDR3 DNA: TGTGCCAGCAGCAGACCACTAGCGGTTCAGTTCTTC. This chain joins TRBV7-2 and TRBJ2-1, with 8 bases aligning to TRBD2. The CDR3 is 12 amino acids. Germline V gives CDR1 SGHTA, CDR2 FQGNSA. With V trimmed by 5 bases and J by 13 bases, 7 bases remained unmatched.

The rearrangement uses TRBV18 and TRBJ2-1, with 9 bases lining up with TRBD2. J lost 0 bases, V lost 1 base, and 1 base had no gene match. CDR3 length: 16 residues. Germline lookup yields CDR1 KGHSH and CDR2 LQKENI. The DNA for the CDR3 is TGTGCCAGCTCACCACGGCGGGGGGGCTCCTACAATGAGCAGTTCTTC. This gives the protein CASSPRRGGSYNEQFF. Filled out from reference TRBV18 and TRBJ2-1, the complete variable domain reads NAGVMQNPRHLVRRRGQEARLRCSPMKGHSHVYWYRQLPEEGLKFMVYLQKENIIDESGMPKERFSAEFPKEGPSILRIQQVVRGDSAAYFCASSPRRGGSYNEQFFGPGTRLTVL.

The genes are TRBV7-2 and TRBJ2-3; 13 bases match TRBD2. The CDR3 covers 17 residues. Germline CDR1 SGHTA, CDR2 FQGNSA. After removal of 5 bases from V and 0 bases from J, the junction contained 5 bases not matched to a gene. The DNA of the CDR3 is TGTGCCAGCAGCCAGGGGACTAGCGGGGCCAGCACAGATACGCAGTATTTT. Translated, it gives CASSQGTSGASTDTQYF.

This clone was seen a few times. This rearrangement joins TRBV7-6 to TRBJ1-3; D is uncertain. This CDR3 comprises 15 residues. CDR1 is SGHVS and CDR2 is FNYEAQ in the germline V gene. V lost 5 bases to trimming and J lost 0 bases, with 11 bases between them. The DNA of the CDR3 is TGTGCCAGCAGCATAGACATCACCTCTGGAAACACCATATATTTT. Its protein product is CASSIDITSGNTIYF.

This chain links TRBV4-1 with TRBJ2-3; D gene unclear. The V end lost 4 bases, the J end lost 3 bases, and 20 bases lay between the germline ends. Per the germline V gene, CDR1 is MGHRA and CDR2 is YSYEKL. The CDR3 contains 17 residues. CDR3 bases: TGCGCCAGCAGCCCTTACTTCCTCATCCCTTTTACAGATACGCAGTATTTT. Translation gives CASSPYFLIPFTDTQYF.

This chain connects TRBV15 to TRBJ2-3; a possible D gene is TRBD1 (6 bases). V gave up 9 bases and J gave up 2 bases, with 21 bases separating them. CDR1 is LNHNV and CDR2 is YYDKDF in the germline V gene (reference sequence). The CDR3 extends over 16 amino acids. The CDR3 DNA follows: TGTGCCACTGCCCGGACCCTCAACAGGGCCACAGATACGCAGTATTTT. Protein sequence: CATARTLNRATDTQYF.

This clone is a singleton in its sample. The J gene is TRBJ1-2, the V gene TRBV11-2, with TRBD1 matching 8 bases. Germline CDR1 reads SGHAT; CDR2 reads FQNNGV. V lost 2 bases to trimming and J lost 3 bases; unmatched junction nucleotides: 5. The length of the CDR3 is 15 residues. The CDR3 sequence: CASSLLAGGYYGYTF. In DNA, the CDR3 is TGTGCCAGCAGCTTATTGGCAGGGGGCTACTATGGCTACACCTTC.

This chain links TRBV19 with TRBJ2-5; 13 nucleotides agree with TRBD2. This CDR3 comprises 14 residues. CDR1 is LNHDA, CDR2 SQIVND, per germline (reference sequence). V was pared by 6 bases and J by 4 bases, with 2 bases of the junction left unmatched. This chain's CDR3 is CASRLAGGRETQYF. As DNA, the CDR3 is TGTGCCAGTAGACTAGCGGGGGGGCGAGAGACCCAGTACTTC. The full variable domain, its missing parts supplied by reference TRBV19 and TRBJ2-5, is DGGITQSPKYLFRKEGQNVTLSCEQNLNHDAMYWYRQDPGQGLRLIYYSQIVNDFQKGDIAEGYSVSREKKESFPLTVTSAQKNPTAFYLCASRLAGGRETQYFGPGTRLLVL.

The V and J genes are TRBV2 and TRBJ1-1, with no clear D. Germline values: CDR1 SNHLY, CDR2 FYNNEI. There are 13 residues in the CDR3. V gave up 8 bases and J gave up 3 bases, with 13 bases separating them. Written as DNA, the CDR3 is TGTGCCAGCCTTAAGGACTTTGACACTGAAGCTTTCTTT. Translated: CASLKDFDTEAFF.

This sequence joins TRBV11-2 and TRBJ2-7; TRBD2 agrees at 8 bases. The CDR3 has 15 amino acids. Losses at the gene ends were 7 bases for V and 7 bases for J; bases not matched to a gene: 15. Germline V gene data show CDR1 as SGHAT and CDR2 as FQNNGV. CDR3 loop: CASNPTSAGVGEQYF. The CDR3 nucleotides are TGTGCCAGCAACCCTACGTCAGCGGGAGTTGGAGAGCAGTACTTC.

The V and J genes are TRBV6-5 and TRBJ2-5; maybe TRBD2 (6 bases). V was clipped by 5 bases and J by 5 bases, with 15 bases between them. The CDR3 consists of 14 residues. In germline, CDR1 is MNHEY, CDR2 SVGAGI. For the CDR3, the DNA is TGTGCCAGCAGTAATAGGGACTTCGGGGAGACCCAGTACTTC. Translating gives CASSNRDFGETQYF.

V gene TRBV4-1 combines with J gene TRBJ2-1; 9 positions agree with TRBD2. This CDR3 region has 16 residues. With 0 bases clipped from V and 4 bases from J, the junction kept 4 bases outside the gene matches. CDR1 and CDR2 (germline): MGHRA, YSYEKL. CDR3 region: CASSQDLAGRYNEQFF. The CDR3 DNA follows: TGCGCCAGCAGCCAAGATCTAGCGGGGAGATACAATGAGCAGTTCTTC.

The rearrangement uses TRBV28 and TRBJ1-1; TRBD1 agrees at 12 bases. The CDR3 is 16 residues long. Germline CDR1 and CDR2: MDHEN and SYDVKM. The J segment lost 4 bases and the V segment lost 8 bases, leaving 11 bases of the junction unmatched. The CDR3 coding sequence is TGTGCCAGCTCAGCCTTCGGGACAGGGGGCGTCACTGAAGCTTTCTTT. It is translated as CASSAFGTGGVTEAFF.

The genes are TRBV5-1 and TRBJ2-2; D gene uncertain. Germline-derived CDR1 and CDR2 are SGHRS and YFSETQ. CDR3 size: 14 residues. Trimming stripped 4 bases from V and 4 bases from J, with 11 bases between. The CDR3, as DNA: TGCGCCAGCAGCCTGATCCCCAGCACCGGGGAGCTGTTTTTT. Translation gives CASSLIPSTGELFF.

This clone was observed a handful of times. J is TRBJ2-7 and V is TRBV6-5; D might be TRBD1 (6 bases). This CDR3 is 14 amino acids long. The V and J ends lost 4 bases and 3 bases respectively, with 13 bases between them. CDR1 and CDR2 (germline): MNHEY, SVGAGI. The CDR3 region has the DNA TGTGCCAGCAGTTTACCGACAGGTCTCTACGAGCAGTACTTC. It is translated as CASSLPTGLYEQYF.

J is TRBJ2-1 and V is TRBV12-5; a possible D gene is TRBD1 (6 bases). CDR3 length: 12 amino acids. Trimming took 5 bases from V and 10 from J, leaving 12 bases between them. CDR1 is LGHNT, CDR2 FRNRAP, per germline. DNA of the CDR3: TGTGCTAGTGGTAACAGGGTTAGCGAGCAGTTCTTC. Amino acid sequence: CASGNRVSEQFF.

The V and J genes are TRBV19 and TRBJ2-3; the match to TRBD2 covers 11 bases. V trimming: 10 bases; J trimming: 0 bases; junction bases outside the gene matches: 6. Germline CDR1 and CDR2: LNHDA and SQIVND (reference sequence). This CDR3 region has 15 residues. CDR3 sequence: CATLTSGTSTDTQYF. DNA of the CDR3: TGTGCCACCTTGACTAGCGGGACTAGCACAGATACGCAGTATTTT.

J is TRBJ2-4 and V is TRBV7-2; D might be TRBD1 (5 bases). The V and J ends lost 1 base and 8 bases respectively, with 18 bases between them. CDR1 and CDR2 from the germline V gene are SGHTA and FQGNSA. The CDR3 covers 16 residues. The DNA for the CDR3 is TGTGCCAGCAGCTTAGTTGGCAGGGTCCCTGTTTACATTCAGTACTTC. Translating it yields CASSLVGRVPVYIQYF.

V and J are TRBV28 and TRBJ1-2, with D possibly TRBD1 on 5 matching bases. Trimming shortened V by 9 bases and J by 2 bases, and 10 bases separated the two germline ends. CDR1 and CDR2 (germline): MDHEN, SYDVKM. CDR3 length: 12 amino acids. The CDR3 nucleotides read TGTGCCAGTTTAGGGGTCAACTATGGCTACACCTTC. Its protein is CASLGVNYGYTF.

This clone showed up just once. This chain links TRBV9 with TRBJ2-7; tentative D call: TRBD2 (6 bases). The CDR3 is 15 amino acids. Trimming removed 4 bases at V and 2 bases at J, with 16 bases between. Germline assignment: CDR1 SGDLS and CDR2 YYNGEE. The CDR3 sequence is CASSPTGLPAYEQYF. The DNA for the CDR3 is TGTGCCAGCAGCCCCACGGGACTGCCGGCCTACGAGCAGTACTTC.

This clone has a single count. The chain has TRBV2 and TRBJ2-5; D gene uncertain. The V end lost 4 bases, the J end lost 5 bases, and 8 bases lay between the germline ends. CDR1 is SNHLY and CDR2 is FYNNEI in the germline V gene. The CDR3 loop spans 12 amino acids. CDR3 sequence (DNA): TGTGCCAGCAGTGTGATCGGGGAGACCCAGTACTTC. This gives the protein CASSVIGETQYF.

The chain combines TRBV7-8 with TRBJ1-1, with a possible D match to TRBD1 (5 bases). Germline V gives CDR1 SGHVS, CDR2 FQNEAQ. The CDR3 sequence is 12 residues long. V was cut by 5 bases and J by 10 bases, with 14 bases left in between. The CDR3 spells CASSHEGEVAFF. The CDR3 DNA reads TGTGCCAGCAGCCATGAAGGGGAGGTAGCTTTCTTT.

V is TRBV6-5 and J is TRBJ2-3, with 9 bases lining up with TRBD1. Trimming at V came to 6 bases and at J to 2 bases, leaving 6 bases not matched to a gene. In germline, CDR1 is MNHEY, CDR2 SVGAGI. CDR3 length: 15 amino acids. The CDR3 sequence is CASRGTGSPTDTQYF. As DNA, the CDR3 is TGTGCCAGCAGGGGGACAGGGAGCCCCACAGATACGCAGTATTTT.

This clone was observed a single time. This chain uses TRBV19 with TRBJ1-1, with 10 bases aligning to TRBD1. V lost 5 bases to trimming and J lost 9 bases; unmatched junction nucleotides: 3. Germline V gene lookup returns CDR1 LNHDA and CDR2 SQIVND (reference sequence). This CDR3 is 12 amino acids long. The CDR3 nucleotides are TGTGCCAGTAGTGGGGACAGGGGCAAAGCTTTCTTT. It yields the protein CASSGDRGKAFF.

The chain couples TRBV6-5 to TRBJ2-6; D is unclear. V lost 8 bases, J lost 4 bases, and 12 bases lay in between. Germline lookup yields CDR1 MNHEY and CDR2 SVGAGI. This CDR3 is 14 amino acids long. CDR3 sequence reads: CASASNTGANVLTF. CDR3 sequence (DNA): TGTGCCAGCGCCAGTAATACCGGGGCCAACGTCCTGACTTTC.

The rearrangement uses TRBV3-1 (or the pseudogene TRBV3-2) and TRBJ2-1, with D possibly being TRBD2 (5 bases). The CDR3 is 15 amino acids. Germline assignment: CDR1 LGHDT and CDR2 YNNKEL (reference sequence). V shed 4 bases and J shed 1 base, with 11 bases lying between them. The CDR3 is CASSLRAVSYNEQFF. The CDR3 DNA is TGTGCCAGCAGCCTCCGAGCGGTGTCCTACAATGAGCAGTTCTTC.

J is TRBJ1-1 and V is TRBV14; tentative D call: TRBD1 (5 bases). The CDR3 covers 13 residues. Per germline, CDR1 SGHDN and CDR2 FVKESK. V was clipped by 5 bases and J by 4 bases, with 11 bases between them. CDR3 DNA: TGTGCCAGCAGCAGACAGATCGGCACTGAAGCTTTCTTT. Amino acids: CASSRQIGTEAFF.

V usage is TRBV10-3 and J usage is TRBJ2-3; the match to TRBD2 covers 12 bases. Trimming at V came to 2 bases and at J to 4 bases, leaving 7 bases not matched to a gene. The CDR3 loop spans 17 amino acids. CDR1 and CDR2 (germline): ENHRY, SYGVKD. The CDR3 is CAISETLLAGGADTQYF. Here the CDR3 DNA reads TGTGCCATCAGTGAGACCTTACTAGCGGGGGGAGCAGATACGCAGTATTTT.

The J gene is TRBJ2-7, the V gene TRBV28, with D perhaps TRBD1 (6 bases). This CDR3 contains 14 residues. Deletions cut 4 bases from V and 5 bases from J, with 15 bases between. Germline V gene data show CDR1 as MDHEN and CDR2 as SYDVKM. The CDR3 region is CASSSSGDLNEQYF. CDR3 DNA: TGTGCCAGCAGTTCGTCAGGGGACCTCAACGAGCAGTACTTC.

In its sample, this clone was seen once. The CDR3 here is CASSPMGGAHINYGYTF. The CDR3, as DNA: TGTGCCAGCAGCCCGATGGGCGGGGCCCACATCAACTATGGCTACACCTTC. The chain is built from TRBV7-2 and TRBJ1-2; D is possibly TRBD1 (5 bases). CDR1 SGHTA and CDR2 FQGNSA come from the germline V gene. The CDR3 consists of 17 residues. The V and J ends lost 5 bases and 2 bases respectively, with 21 bases between them.

J is TRBJ1-2 and V is TRBV19; D uncertain. With 3 bases removed from V and 1 base from J, the gap between germline ends came to 15 bases. Germline V gene data show CDR1 as LNHDA and CDR2 as SQIVND (reference sequence). The CDR3 runs 16 residues. CDR3 region: CASSISSIQVNYGYTF. As DNA, the CDR3 is TGTGCCAGTAGTATCTCGTCCATTCAGGTTAACTATGGCTACACCTTC.

This chain connects TRBV5-1 to TRBJ2-5; D gene ambiguous. The CDR3 extends over 13 amino acids. V lost 0 bases and J lost 7, with 10 bases in between. Germline V gene sequence: CDR1 SGHRS, CDR2 YFSETQ. CDR3 in amino acids: CASSLVPTGTQYF. The DNA of the CDR3 is TGCGCCAGCAGCTTGGTCCCAACCGGGACCCAGTACTTC.